The entry below describes one T cell receptor beta chain. Trimming stripped 6 bases from V and 1 base from J, with 9 bases between. The CDR3 has 13 residues. CDR1 and CDR2 (germline): MNHEY, SVGAGI. This sample was included in a study of identifying expanded T cells in peripheral blood. TCRdb's table, derived via immunoSEQ multiplex PCR, lists solely in-frame clones and lacks some. Among tens of thousands of clones listed, approximately 85% were seen once. Collection occurred without any documented infections or immune events in donors. Sequenced input: blood. The gene calls are TRBV6-5 and TRBJ1-2; D might be TRBD1 (5 bases). The origin of this receptor is a person aged 18-69 years in good health. CDR3 in DNA: TGTGCCAGCAGCCAGGGCGGTAACTATGGCTACACCTTC. It codes for CASSQGGNYGYTF.